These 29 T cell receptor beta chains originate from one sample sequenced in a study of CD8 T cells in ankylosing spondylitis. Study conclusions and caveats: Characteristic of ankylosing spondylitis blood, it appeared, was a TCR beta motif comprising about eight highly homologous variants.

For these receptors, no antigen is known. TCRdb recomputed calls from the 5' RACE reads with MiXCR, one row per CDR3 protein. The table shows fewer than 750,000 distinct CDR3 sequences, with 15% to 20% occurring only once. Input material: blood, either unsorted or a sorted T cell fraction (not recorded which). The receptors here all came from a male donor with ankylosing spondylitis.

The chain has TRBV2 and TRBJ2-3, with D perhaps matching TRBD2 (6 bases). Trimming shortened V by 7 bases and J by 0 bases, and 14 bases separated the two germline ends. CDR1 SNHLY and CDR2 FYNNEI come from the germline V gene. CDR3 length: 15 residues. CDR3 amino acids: CASTGTRASTDTQYF. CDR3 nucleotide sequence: TGTGCCAGCACCGGGACTCGTGCTAGCACAGATACGCAGTATTTT.

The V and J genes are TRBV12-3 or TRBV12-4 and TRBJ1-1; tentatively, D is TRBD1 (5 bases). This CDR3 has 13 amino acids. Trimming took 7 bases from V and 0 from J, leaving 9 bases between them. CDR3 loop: CASNRQMNTEAFF. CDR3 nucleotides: TGTGCCAGCAATAGACAGATGAACACTGAAGCTTTCTTT.

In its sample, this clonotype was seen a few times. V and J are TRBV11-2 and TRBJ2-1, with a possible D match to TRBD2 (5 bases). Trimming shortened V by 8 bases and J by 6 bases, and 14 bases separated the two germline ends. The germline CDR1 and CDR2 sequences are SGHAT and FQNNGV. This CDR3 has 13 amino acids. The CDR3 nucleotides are TGTGCCAGCCGCCGCGCAGGAGGCAATGAGCAGTTCTTC. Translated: CASRRAGGNEQFF.

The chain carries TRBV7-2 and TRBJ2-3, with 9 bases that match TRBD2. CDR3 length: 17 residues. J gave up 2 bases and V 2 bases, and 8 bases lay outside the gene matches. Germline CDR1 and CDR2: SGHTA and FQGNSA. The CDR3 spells CASSLRWAGGPTDTQYF. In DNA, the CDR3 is TGTGCCAGCAGCTTAAGATGGGCGGGGGGGCCCACAGATACGCAGTATTTT. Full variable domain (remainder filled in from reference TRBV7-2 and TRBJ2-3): GAGVSQSPSNKVTEKGKDVELRCDPISGHTALYWYRQSLGQGLEFLIYFQGNSAPDKSGLPSDRFSAERTGGSVSTLTIQRTQQEDSAVYLCASSLRWAGGPTDTQYFGPGTRLTVL.

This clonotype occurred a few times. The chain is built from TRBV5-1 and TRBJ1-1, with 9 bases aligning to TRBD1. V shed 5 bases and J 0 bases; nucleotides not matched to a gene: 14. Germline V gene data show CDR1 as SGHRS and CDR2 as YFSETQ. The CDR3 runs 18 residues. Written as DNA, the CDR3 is TGCGCCAGCAGTCCCGGGACAGGGACCGACGACATGAACACTGAAGCTTTCTTT. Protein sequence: CASSPGTGTDDMNTEAFF.

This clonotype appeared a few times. CDR3 loop: CASSTRTSAYNEQFF. Here the CDR3 DNA reads TGTGCCAGCAGTACCAGGACTAGCGCCTACAATGAGCAGTTCTTC. The chain uses TRBV12-3 or TRBV12-4 and TRBJ2-1; 9 positions match TRBD2. Unmatched junction bases numbered 4, after V lost 5 bases and J lost 2 bases. The CDR3 is made up of 15 amino acids.

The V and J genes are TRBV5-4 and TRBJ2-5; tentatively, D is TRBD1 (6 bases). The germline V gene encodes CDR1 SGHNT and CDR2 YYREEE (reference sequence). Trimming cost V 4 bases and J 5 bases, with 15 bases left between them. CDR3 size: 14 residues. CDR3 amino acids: CASSGGHGLETQYF. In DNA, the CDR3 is TGTGCCAGCAGCGGGGGACACGGGTTGGAGACCCAGTACTTC.

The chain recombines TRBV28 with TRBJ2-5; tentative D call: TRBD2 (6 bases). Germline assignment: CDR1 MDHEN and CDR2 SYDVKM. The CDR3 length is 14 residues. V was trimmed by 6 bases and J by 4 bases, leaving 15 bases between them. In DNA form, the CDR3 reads TGTGCCAGCAGAGAGCGGGCCAGGAGAGAGACCCAGTACTTC. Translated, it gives CASRERARRETQYF.

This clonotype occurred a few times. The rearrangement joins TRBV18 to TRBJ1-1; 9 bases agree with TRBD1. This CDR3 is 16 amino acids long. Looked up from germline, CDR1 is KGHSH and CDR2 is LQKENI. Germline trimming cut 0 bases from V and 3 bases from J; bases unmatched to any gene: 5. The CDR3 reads CASSPPNRGLDTEAFF. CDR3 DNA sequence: TGTGCCAGCTCACCACCTAACAGGGGGCTGGACACTGAAGCTTTCTTT.

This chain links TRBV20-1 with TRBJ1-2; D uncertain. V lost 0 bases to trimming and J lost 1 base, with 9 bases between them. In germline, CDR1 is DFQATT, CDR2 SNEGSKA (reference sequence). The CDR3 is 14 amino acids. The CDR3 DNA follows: TGCAGTGCTAGAGATGTCGCCCTTAACTATGGCTACACCTTC. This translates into CSARDVALNYGYTF.

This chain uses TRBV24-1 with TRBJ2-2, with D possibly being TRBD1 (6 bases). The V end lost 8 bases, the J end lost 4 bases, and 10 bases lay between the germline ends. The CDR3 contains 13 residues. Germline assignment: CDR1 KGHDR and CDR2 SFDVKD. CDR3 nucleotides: TGTGCCACCACCCGGACAGCCACCGGGGAGCTGTTTTTT. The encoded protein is CATTRTATGELFF.

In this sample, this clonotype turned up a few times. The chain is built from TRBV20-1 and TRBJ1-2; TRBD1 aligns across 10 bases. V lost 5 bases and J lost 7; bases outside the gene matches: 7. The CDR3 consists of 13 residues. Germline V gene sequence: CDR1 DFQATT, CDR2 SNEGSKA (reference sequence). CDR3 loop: CSAQTGGGAGYTF. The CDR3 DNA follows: TGCAGTGCTCAGACAGGGGGCGGAGCTGGCTACACCTTC.

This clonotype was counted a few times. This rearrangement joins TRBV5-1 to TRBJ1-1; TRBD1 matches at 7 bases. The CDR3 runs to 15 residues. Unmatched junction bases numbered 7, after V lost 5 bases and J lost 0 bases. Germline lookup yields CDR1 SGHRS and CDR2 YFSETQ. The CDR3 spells CASRMGQSMNTEAFF. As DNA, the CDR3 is TGCGCCAGCAGGATGGGACAGAGCATGAACACTGAAGCTTTCTTT.

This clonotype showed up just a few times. CDR3 sequence: CASSLQPLGTPGDTQYF. The CDR3 DNA follows: TGTGCCAGCAGCTTGCAGCCGCTAGGAACGCCTGGGGATACGCAGTATTTT. This chain connects TRBV7-7 to TRBJ2-3; D is unresolved. Per germline, CDR1 SSHAT and CDR2 FNYEAQ (reference sequence). This CDR3 spans 17 amino acids. Between the trimmed V and J ends, which lost 3 bases and 6 bases, there was a span of 22 bases.

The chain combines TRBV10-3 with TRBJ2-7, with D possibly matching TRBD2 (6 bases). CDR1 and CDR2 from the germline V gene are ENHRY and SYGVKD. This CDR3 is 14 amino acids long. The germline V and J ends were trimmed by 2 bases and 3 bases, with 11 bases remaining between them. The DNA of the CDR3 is TGTGCCATCAGTGAGCAGTTGGGGGGCTACGAGCAGTACTTC. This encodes CAISEQLGGYEQYF.

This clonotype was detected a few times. CDR3 nucleotides: TGCAGTGCCACCGGGACTAGCGGGGTCTACGAGCAGTACTTC. Its protein is CSATGTSGVYEQYF. This rearrangement joins TRBV20-1 to TRBJ2-7, with 13 nucleotides matching TRBD2. CDR3 length: 14 residues. Germline CDR1 reads DFQATT; CDR2 reads SNEGSKA (reference sequence). V was clipped by 6 bases and J by 3 bases; unmatched bases: 5.

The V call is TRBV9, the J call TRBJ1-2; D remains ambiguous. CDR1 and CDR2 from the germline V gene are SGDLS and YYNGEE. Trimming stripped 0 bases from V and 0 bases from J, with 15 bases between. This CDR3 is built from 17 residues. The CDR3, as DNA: TGTGCCAGCAGCGTAGGAGTGGGTAGGGAAGCTAACTATGGCTACACCTTC. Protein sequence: CASSVGVGREANYGYTF.

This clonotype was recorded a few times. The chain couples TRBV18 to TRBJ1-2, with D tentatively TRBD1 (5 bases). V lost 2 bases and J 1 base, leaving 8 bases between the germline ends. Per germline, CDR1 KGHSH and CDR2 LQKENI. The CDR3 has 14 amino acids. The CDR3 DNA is TGTGCCAGCTCACCAGGGGACGGTAACTATGGCTACACCTTC. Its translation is CASSPGDGNYGYTF.

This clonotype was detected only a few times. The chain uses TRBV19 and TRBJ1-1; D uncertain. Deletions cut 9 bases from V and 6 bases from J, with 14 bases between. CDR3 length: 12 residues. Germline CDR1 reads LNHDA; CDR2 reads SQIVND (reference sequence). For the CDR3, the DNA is TGTGCCAGCAACGGAGTTTGGGCTGAAGCTTTCTTT. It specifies CASNGVWAEAFF.

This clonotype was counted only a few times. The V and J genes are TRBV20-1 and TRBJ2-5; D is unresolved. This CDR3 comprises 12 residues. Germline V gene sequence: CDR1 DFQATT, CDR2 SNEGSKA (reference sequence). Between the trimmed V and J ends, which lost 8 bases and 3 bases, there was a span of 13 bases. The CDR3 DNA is TGCAGTCCTTTGGGGAAAAAAGAGACCCAGTACTTC. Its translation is CSPLGKKETQYF.

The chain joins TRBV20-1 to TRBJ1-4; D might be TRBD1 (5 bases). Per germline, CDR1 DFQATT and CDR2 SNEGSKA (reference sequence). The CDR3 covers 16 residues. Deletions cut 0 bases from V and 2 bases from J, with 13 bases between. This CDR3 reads CSARDRWGGTNEKLFF. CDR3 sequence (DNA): TGCAGTGCTAGAGATCGTTGGGGCGGCACTAATGAAAAACTGTTTTTT.

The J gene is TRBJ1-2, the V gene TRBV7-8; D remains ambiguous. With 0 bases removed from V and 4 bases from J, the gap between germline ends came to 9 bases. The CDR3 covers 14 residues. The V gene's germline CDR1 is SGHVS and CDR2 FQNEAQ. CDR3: CASSLATGGYGYTF. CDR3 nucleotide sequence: TGTGCCAGCAGCTTAGCGACGGGTGGCTATGGCTACACCTTC.

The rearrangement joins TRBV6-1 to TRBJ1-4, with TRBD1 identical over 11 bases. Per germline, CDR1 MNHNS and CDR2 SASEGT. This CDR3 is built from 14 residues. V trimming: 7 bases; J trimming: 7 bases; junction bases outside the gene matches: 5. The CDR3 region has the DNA TGTGCCAGCACCGTGGGACAGGGGGGTGAAAAACTGTTTTTT. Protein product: CASTVGQGGEKLFF.

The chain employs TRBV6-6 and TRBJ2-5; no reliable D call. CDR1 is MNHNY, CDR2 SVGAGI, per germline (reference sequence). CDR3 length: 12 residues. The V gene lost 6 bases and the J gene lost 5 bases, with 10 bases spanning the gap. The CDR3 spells CASSNPDETQYF. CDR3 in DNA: TGTGCCAGCAGCAACCCAGATGAGACCCAGTACTTC.

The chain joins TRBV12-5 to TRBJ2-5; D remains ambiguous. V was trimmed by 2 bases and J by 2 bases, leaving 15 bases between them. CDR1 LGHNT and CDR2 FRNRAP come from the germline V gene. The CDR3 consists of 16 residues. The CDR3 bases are TGTGCTAGTGGTTTGCATTCTCGCCAGCGACAAGAGACCCAGTACTTC. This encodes CASGLHSRQRQETQYF.

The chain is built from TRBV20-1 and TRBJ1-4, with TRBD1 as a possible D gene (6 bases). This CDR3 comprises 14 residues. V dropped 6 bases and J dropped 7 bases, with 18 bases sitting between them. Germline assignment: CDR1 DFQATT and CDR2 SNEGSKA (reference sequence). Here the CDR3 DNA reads TGCAGTGCAACGCCCTCAGGGGCGGGTGAAAAACTGTTTTTT. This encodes CSATPSGAGEKLFF.

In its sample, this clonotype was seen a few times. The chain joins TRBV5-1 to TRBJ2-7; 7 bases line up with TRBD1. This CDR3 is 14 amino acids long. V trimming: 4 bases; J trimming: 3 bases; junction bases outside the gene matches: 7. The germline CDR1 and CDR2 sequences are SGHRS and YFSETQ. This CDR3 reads CASSGTAEVYEQYF. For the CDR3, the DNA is TGCGCCAGCAGCGGGACAGCGGAGGTCTACGAGCAGTACTTC. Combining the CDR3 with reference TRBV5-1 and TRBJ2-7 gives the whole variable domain KAGVTQTPRYLIKTRGQQVTLSCSPISGHRSVSWYQQTPGQGLQFLFEYFSETQRNKGNFPGRFSGRQFSNSRSEMNVSTLELGDSALYLCASSGTAEVYEQYFGPGTRLTVT.

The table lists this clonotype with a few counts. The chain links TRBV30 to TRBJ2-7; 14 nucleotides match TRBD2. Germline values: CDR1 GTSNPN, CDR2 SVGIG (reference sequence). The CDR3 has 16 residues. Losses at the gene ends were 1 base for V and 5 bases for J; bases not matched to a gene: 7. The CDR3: CAWSAWTSGGTHEQYF. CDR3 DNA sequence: TGTGCCTGGAGTGCCTGGACTAGCGGGGGGACCCACGAGCAGTACTTC.

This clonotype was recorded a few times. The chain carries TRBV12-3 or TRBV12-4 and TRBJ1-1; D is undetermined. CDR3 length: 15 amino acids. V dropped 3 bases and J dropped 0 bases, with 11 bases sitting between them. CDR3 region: CASSFGQLMNTEAFF. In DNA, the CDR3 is TGTGCCAGCAGTTTTGGGCAGTTAATGAACACTGAAGCTTTCTTT.